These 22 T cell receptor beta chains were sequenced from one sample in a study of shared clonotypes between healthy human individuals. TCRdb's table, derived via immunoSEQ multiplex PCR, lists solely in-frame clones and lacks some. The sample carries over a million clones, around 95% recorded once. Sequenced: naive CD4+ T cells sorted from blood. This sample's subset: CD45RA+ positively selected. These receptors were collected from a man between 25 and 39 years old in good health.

CDR3 region: CASISYIGTNNEQFF. In nucleotides, the CDR3 is TGTGCCAGCATTTCGTATATCGGGACAAACAATGAGCAGTTCTTC. V is TRBV6-5 and J is TRBJ2-1; maybe TRBD1 (6 bases). This CDR3 contains 15 residues. The V end lost 7 bases, the J end lost 5 bases, and 18 bases lay between the germline ends. CDR1 MNHEY and CDR2 SVGAGI come from the germline V gene.

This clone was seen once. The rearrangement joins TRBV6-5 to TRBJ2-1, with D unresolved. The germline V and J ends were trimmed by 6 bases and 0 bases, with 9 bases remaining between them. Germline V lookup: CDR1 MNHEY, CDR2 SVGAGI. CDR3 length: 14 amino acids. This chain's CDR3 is CASRDGSSYNEQFF. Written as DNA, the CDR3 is TGTGCCAGCAGGGACGGAAGCTCCTACAATGAGCAGTTCTTC.

The chain's CDR3 is CSGTAGIGDGAYEQYF. For the CDR3, the DNA is TGCAGCGGCACGGCGGGAATCGGGGACGGAGCCTACGAGCAGTACTTC. The rearrangement joins TRBV29-1 to TRBJ2-7; a possible D gene is TRBD2 (6 bases). Between the trimmed V and J ends, which lost 7 bases and 2 bases, there was a span of 24 bases. The length of the CDR3 is 16 residues. Germline CDR1 reads SQVTM; CDR2 reads ANQGSEA.

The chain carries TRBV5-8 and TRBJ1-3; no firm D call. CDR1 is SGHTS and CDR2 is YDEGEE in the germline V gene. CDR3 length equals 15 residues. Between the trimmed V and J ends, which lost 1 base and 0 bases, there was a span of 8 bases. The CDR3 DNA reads TGTGCCAGCAGCTTGTGGGGTCGCTCTGGAAACACCATATATTTT. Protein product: CASSLWGRSGNTIYF.

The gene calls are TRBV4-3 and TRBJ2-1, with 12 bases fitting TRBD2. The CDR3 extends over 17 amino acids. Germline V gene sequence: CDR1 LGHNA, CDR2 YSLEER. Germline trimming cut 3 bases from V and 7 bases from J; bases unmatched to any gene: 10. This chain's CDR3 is CASSQSLAGGPGNEQFF. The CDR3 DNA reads TGCGCCAGCAGCCAGAGTCTAGCGGGAGGGCCTGGAAATGAGCAGTTCTTC.

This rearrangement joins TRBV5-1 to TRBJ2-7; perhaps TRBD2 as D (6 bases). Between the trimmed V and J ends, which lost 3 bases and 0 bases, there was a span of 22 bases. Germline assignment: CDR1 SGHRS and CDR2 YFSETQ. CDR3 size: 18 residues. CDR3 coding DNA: TGCGCCAGCAGCTACCTTGTGGGAGGACTAACCGACTCCTACGAGCAGTACTTC. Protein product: CASSYLVGGLTDSYEQYF.

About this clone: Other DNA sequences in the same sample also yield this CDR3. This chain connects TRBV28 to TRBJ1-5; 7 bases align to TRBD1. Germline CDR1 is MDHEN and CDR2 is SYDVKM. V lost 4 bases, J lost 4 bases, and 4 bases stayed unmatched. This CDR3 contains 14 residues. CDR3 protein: CASSWGRGNQPQHF. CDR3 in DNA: TGTGCCAGCAGTTGGGGCAGGGGGAATCAGCCCCAGCATTTT.

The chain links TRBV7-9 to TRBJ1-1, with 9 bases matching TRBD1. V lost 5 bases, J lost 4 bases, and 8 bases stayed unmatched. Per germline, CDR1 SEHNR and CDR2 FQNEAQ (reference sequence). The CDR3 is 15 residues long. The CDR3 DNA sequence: TGTGCCAGCAGCCAGAGGGGACAGGGTGGCACTGAAGCTTTCTTT. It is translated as CASSQRGQGGTEAFF.

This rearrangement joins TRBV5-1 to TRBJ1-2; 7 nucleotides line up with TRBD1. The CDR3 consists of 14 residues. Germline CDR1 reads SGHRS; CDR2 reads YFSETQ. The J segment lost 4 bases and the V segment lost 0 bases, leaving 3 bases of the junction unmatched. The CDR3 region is CASSLGGTAYGYTF. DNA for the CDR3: TGCGCCAGCAGCTTGGGCGGGACAGCCTATGGCTACACCTTC.

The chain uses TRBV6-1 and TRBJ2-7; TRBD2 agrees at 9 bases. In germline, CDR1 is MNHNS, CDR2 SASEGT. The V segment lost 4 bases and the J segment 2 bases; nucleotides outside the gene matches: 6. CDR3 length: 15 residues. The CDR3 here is CASSGRTSEAYEQYF. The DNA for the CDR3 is TGTGCCAGCAGTGGGAGGACTAGCGAGGCCTACGAGCAGTACTTC.

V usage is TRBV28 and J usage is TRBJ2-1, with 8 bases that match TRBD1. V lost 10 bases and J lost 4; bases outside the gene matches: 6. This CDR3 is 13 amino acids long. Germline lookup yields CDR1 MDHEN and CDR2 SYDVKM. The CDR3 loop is CATTGTGYNEQFF. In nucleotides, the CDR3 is TGTGCCACTACCGGGACAGGTTACAATGAGCAGTTCTTC.

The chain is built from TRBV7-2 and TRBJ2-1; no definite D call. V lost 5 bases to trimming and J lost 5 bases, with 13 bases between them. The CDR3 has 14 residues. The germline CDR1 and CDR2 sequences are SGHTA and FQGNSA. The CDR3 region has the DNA TGTGCCAGCAGCCCTATGATGGCGAACAATGAGCAGTTCTTC. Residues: CASSPMMANNEQFF.

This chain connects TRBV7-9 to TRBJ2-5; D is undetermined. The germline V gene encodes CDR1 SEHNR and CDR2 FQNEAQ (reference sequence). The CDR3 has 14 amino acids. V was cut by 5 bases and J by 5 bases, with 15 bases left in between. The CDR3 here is CASSPPGGRETQYF. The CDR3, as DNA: TGTGCCAGCAGCCCCCCCGGTGGGCGGGAGACCCAGTACTTC. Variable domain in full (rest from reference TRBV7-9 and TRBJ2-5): DTGVSQNPRHKITKRGQNVTFRCDPISEHNRLYWYRQTLGQGPEFLTYFQNEAQLEKSRLLSDRFSAERPKGSFSTLEIQRTEQGDSAMYLCASSPPGGRETQYFGPGTRLLVL.

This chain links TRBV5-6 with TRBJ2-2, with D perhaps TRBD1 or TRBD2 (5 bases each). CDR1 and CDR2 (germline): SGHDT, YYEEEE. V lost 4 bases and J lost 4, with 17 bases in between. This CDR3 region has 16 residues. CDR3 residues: CASSRPTGTGTGELFF. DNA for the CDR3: TGTGCCAGCAGCAGACCGACCGGGACCGGCACCGGGGAGCTGTTTTTT.

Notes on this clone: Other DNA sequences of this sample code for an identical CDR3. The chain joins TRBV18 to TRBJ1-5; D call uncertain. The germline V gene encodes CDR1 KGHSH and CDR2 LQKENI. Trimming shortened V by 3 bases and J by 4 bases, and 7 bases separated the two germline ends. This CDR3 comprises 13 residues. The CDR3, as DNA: TGTGCCAGCTCACCGGGTCCGAATCAGCCCCAGCATTTT. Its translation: CASSPGPNQPQHF.

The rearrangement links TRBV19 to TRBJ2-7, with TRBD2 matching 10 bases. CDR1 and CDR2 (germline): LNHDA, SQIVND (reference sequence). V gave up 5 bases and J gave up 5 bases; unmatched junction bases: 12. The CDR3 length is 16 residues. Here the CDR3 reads CASSSRLPSGSDEQYF. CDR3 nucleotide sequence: TGTGCCAGTAGTTCCCGACTGCCTAGCGGGAGCGACGAGCAGTACTTC.

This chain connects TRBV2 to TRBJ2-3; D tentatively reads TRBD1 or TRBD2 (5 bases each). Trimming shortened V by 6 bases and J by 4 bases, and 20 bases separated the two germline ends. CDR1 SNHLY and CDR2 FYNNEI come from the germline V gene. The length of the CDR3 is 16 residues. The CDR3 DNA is TGTGCCAGCAGAGTCTATCGGGGACGGCTATCAGATACGCAGTATTTT. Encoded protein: CASRVYRGRLSDTQYF.

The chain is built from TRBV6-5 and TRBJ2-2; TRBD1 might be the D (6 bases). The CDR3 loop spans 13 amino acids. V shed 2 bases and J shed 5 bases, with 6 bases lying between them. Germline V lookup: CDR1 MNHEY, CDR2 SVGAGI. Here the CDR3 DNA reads TGTGCCAGCAGTTACGGGACAACCGGGGAGCTGTTTTTT. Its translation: CASSYGTTGELFF.

The CDR3 loop reads CASSYRASSYEQYF. The CDR3 DNA sequence: TGTGCCAGTAGTTACAGGGCTTCTTCCTACGAGCAGTACTTC. The chain joins TRBV19 to TRBJ2-7, with D perhaps TRBD1 (6 bases). Germline V gene data show CDR1 as LNHDA and CDR2 as SQIVND (reference sequence). V was shortened by 5 bases and J by 1 base, with 12 bases between the two germline ends. The CDR3 contains 14 residues.

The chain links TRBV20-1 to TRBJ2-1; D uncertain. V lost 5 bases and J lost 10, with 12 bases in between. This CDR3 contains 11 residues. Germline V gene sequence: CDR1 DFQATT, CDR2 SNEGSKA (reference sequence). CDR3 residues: CSARRTAEQFF. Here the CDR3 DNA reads TGCAGTGCTCGCCGGACGGCCGAGCAGTTCTTC.

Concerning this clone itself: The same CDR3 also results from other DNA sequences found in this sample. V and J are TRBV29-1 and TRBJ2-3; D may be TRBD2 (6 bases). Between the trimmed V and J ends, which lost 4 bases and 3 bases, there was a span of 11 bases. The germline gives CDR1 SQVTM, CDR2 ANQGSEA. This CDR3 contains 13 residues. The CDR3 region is CSVGGTGTDTQYF. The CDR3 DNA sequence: TGCAGCGTTGGCGGGACGGGGACAGATACGCAGTATTTT.

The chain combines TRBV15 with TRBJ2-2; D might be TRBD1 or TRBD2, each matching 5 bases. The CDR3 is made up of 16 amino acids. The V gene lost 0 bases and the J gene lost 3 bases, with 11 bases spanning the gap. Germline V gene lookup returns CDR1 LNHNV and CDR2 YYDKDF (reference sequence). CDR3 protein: CATSRDVGGYTGELFF. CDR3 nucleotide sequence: TGTGCCACCAGCAGAGATGTTGGGGGATACACCGGGGAGCTGTTTTTT.